One and the same sample provided the 28 T cell receptor beta chains below, sequenced in a study of T-cell memory formation after mild COVID-19. TCRdb processed the 5' RACE reads anew with MiXCR; each CDR3 protein has one entry. The sample consists of around 430,000 distinct CDR3 sequences, approximately 15% of them appearing once. The sample comprised PBMCs or a T cell subset sorted from them (not recorded which). The receptors were sampled from a man between 18 and 29 years old who had mild COVID-19 (a few samples of this study predate the infection). Cell type and time point are not known.

This clonotype was seen a handful of times. V and J are TRBV4-3 and TRBJ2-6, with 8 bases lining up with TRBD2. With V trimmed by 0 bases and J by 0 bases, 4 bases remained unmatched. Per germline, CDR1 LGHNA and CDR2 YSLEER. The CDR3 has 18 amino acids. The CDR3 loop is CASSQDGLAGSGANVLTF. In DNA, the CDR3 is TGCGCCAGCAGCCAAGATGGGCTAGCGGGCTCTGGGGCCAACGTCCTGACTTTC.

This chain joins TRBV20-1 and TRBJ2-3, with TRBD2 identical over 12 bases. Per germline, CDR1 DFQATT and CDR2 SNEGSKA (reference sequence). V was pared by 6 bases and J by 1 base, with 11 bases of the junction left unmatched. The CDR3 runs 17 residues. The DNA for the CDR3 is TGCAGTGCAAAACTAGCGGGGGGCCCGAGCGGCACAGATACGCAGTATTTT. Its translation is CSAKLAGGPSGTDTQYF.

This chain links TRBV4-1 with TRBJ2-3, with no clear D. Trimming cost V 2 bases and J 1 base, with 19 bases left between them. The CDR3 has 18 residues. From germline, CDR1 is MGHRA and CDR2 YSYEKL. Written as DNA, the CDR3 is TGCGCCAGCAGCCAAACCGCCCGAGGAGTGTGGGGCACAGATACGCAGTATTTT. It codes for CASSQTARGVWGTDTQYF.

This rearrangement joins TRBV20-1 to TRBJ2-3; D is tentatively TRBD1 or TRBD2 (5 bases each). The CDR3 loop spans 15 amino acids. CDR1 and CDR2 (germline): DFQATT, SNEGSKA (reference sequence). Trimming shortened V by 1 base and J by 8 bases, and 19 bases separated the two germline ends. CDR3 region: CSARGDWGSVGTQYF. The CDR3 bases are TGCAGTGCTAGAGGAGATTGGGGGAGTGTCGGTACGCAGTATTTT.

This clonotype has more than one count but fewer than ten. CDR3 DNA: TGTGCCAGCAGCTTATTGGGCGGGGGCCGCGAGGGTCGATACTTC. It yields the protein CASSLLGGGREGRYF. The V gene is TRBV11-2, the J gene TRBJ2-5, with D maybe TRBD2 (7 bases). CDR1 and CDR2 from the germline V gene are SGHAT and FQNNGV. The CDR3 has 15 residues. V was clipped by 2 bases and J by 14 bases, with 24 bases between them.

J is TRBJ2-7 and V is TRBV4-1; TRBD1 might be the D (6 bases). Trimming pared 1 base from V and 0 bases from J, leaving 16 bases between. The CDR3 covers 17 residues. Looked up from germline, CDR1 is MGHRA and CDR2 is YSYEKL. The CDR3 DNA follows: TGCGCCAGCAGCCAAGCTCCCCGGGACATAAGCTCCTACGAGCAGTACTTC. This codes for CASSQAPRDISSYEQYF.

The chain joins TRBV28 to TRBJ2-3, with 8 bases matching TRBD2. J was trimmed by 3 bases and V by 6 bases; bases with no gene match: 8. CDR3 size: 15 residues. Germline V gene sequence: CDR1 MDHEN, CDR2 SYDVKM. The CDR3 sequence: CASSLPGGVTDTQYF. CDR3 coding DNA: TGTGCCAGCAGCCTCCCCGGGGGGGTGACAGATACGCAGTATTTT.

This clonotype was observed at least ten times. V gene TRBV7-2 combines with J gene TRBJ2-3; tentatively, D is TRBD2 (7 bases). CDR3 length equals 14 residues. CDR1 and CDR2 (germline): SGHTA, FQGNSA. Between the trimmed V and J ends, which lost 0 bases and 10 bases, there was a span of 14 bases. For the CDR3, the DNA is TGTGCCAGCAGCTTAGCGGGGGGGCTGGGGGCGCAGTATTTT. This sequence encodes CASSLAGGLGAQYF.

The chain uses TRBV20-1 and TRBJ1-1; TRBD1 aligns across 8 bases. The V gene end was trimmed by 8 bases and the J gene end by 0 bases; junction bases not matched to a gene: 11. The CDR3 spans 15 residues. Germline lookup yields CDR1 DFQATT and CDR2 SNEGSKA (reference sequence). This chain's CDR3 is CSTYRRQGMNTEAFF. In DNA, the CDR3 is TGCAGTACTTATCGACGACAGGGGATGAACACTGAAGCTTTCTTT.

This clonotype was observed a few times. The chain is built from TRBV7-9 and TRBJ1-6; D is unresolved. Germline V CDR1 and CDR2: SEHNR, FQNEAQ (reference sequence). This CDR3 comprises 15 residues. Trimming stripped 2 bases from V and 9 bases from J, with 14 bases between. CDR3 sequence (DNA): TGTGCCAGCAGCTTATCCGTCTCCGGGATTTCACCCCTCCACTTT. This sequence encodes CASSLSVSGISPLHF. Using reference TRBV7-9 and TRBJ1-6 for the parts outside the CDR3, the full variable domain is DTGVSQNPRHKITKRGQNVTFRCDPISEHNRLYWYRQTLGQGPEFLTYFQNEAQLEKSRLLSDRFSAERPKGSFSTLEIQRTEQGDSAMYLCASSLSVSGISPLHFGNGTRLTVT.

This chain links TRBV4-3 with TRBJ1-1; D gene ambiguous. The V gene's germline CDR1 is LGHNA and CDR2 YSLEER. This CDR3 comprises 14 residues. V was shortened by 0 bases and J by 2 bases, with 7 bases between the two germline ends. The CDR3, as DNA: TGCGCCAGCAGCCAAGAAGAGGGAAACACTGAAGCTTTCTTT. Amino acids: CASSQEEGNTEAFF.

The table lists this clonotype with a few counts. In DNA, the CDR3 is TGTGCCAGCAGTGAACCCTACAATGAGCAGTTCTTC. It specifies CASSEPYNEQFF. This chain uses TRBV2 with TRBJ2-1; no clear D gene. This CDR3 spans 12 amino acids. Germline values: CDR1 SNHLY, CDR2 FYNNEI. V was cut by 2 bases and J by 2 bases, with 1 base left in between.

V and J are TRBV7-2 and TRBJ1-2; TRBD1 matches at 7 bases. Germline CDR1 and CDR2: SGHTA and FQGNSA. The CDR3 loop spans 14 amino acids. After removal of 2 bases from V and 6 bases from J, the junction contained 6 bases not matched to a gene. In nucleotides, the CDR3 is TGTGCCAGCAGCTTAAACCCCGGACAGGATGGCTACACCTTC. Translating it yields CASSLNPGQDGYTF.

The chain couples TRBV12-3 or TRBV12-4 to TRBJ1-1; D ambiguous. V dropped 5 bases and J dropped 8 bases, with 15 bases sitting between them. This CDR3 has 13 residues. CDR3 DNA sequence: TGTGCCAGCAGTCCCCACCGGGCGGCGGAAGCTTTCTTT. It translates to CASSPHRAAEAFF.

CDR3 protein: CATSRDLAGEAFF. Written as DNA, the CDR3 is TGTGCCACCAGCAGAGATCTTGCGGGGGAGGCTTTCTTT. The chain is built from TRBV15 and TRBJ1-1, with TRBD1 as a possible D gene (5 bases). The V and J ends lost 0 bases and 11 bases respectively, with 13 bases between them. In germline, CDR1 is LNHNV, CDR2 YYDKDF (reference sequence). The CDR3 runs 13 residues.

The CDR3 DNA reads TGTGCCAGCAGTAAAGTGCCGATGAACACTGAAGCTTTCTTT. It is translated as CASSKVPMNTEAFF. The chain carries TRBV6-5 and TRBJ1-1; no reliable D call. V dropped 5 bases and J dropped 0 bases, with 10 bases sitting between them. Germline CDR1 reads MNHEY; CDR2 reads SVGAGI. The CDR3 has 14 amino acids.

The chain employs TRBV5-1 and TRBJ2-3, with D tentatively TRBD1 (6 bases). V was cut by 0 bases and J by 4 bases, with 15 bases left in between. There are 16 residues in the CDR3. Germline V lookup: CDR1 SGHRS, CDR2 YFSETQ. The CDR3 bases are TGCGCCAGCAGCTTGGCCGATGGGGGCGCGTCAGATACGCAGTATTTT. Encoded protein: CASSLADGGASDTQYF.

The rearrangement links TRBV9 to TRBJ2-1; the match to TRBD2 covers 7 bases. J was trimmed by 3 bases and V by 0 bases; bases with no gene match: 3. The CDR3 sequence is 15 residues long. Germline V gives CDR1 SGDLS, CDR2 YYNGEE. CDR3 DNA sequence: TGTGCCAGCAGCGTAGCGAGCGGGGTCTACAATGAGCAGTTCTTC. It translates to CASSVASGVYNEQFF.

J is TRBJ2-5 and V is TRBV20-1; D is undetermined. Germline CDR1 is DFQATT and CDR2 is SNEGSKA (reference sequence). CDR3 length equals 14 residues. V dropped 0 bases and J dropped 3 bases, with 11 bases sitting between them. The CDR3 region is CSARDVGHKETQYF. The CDR3 region has the DNA TGCAGTGCTAGAGATGTCGGCCATAAAGAGACCCAGTACTTC.

Here the CDR3 reads CATSESGANVLTF. In DNA form, the CDR3 reads TGTGCCACCTCTGAATCTGGGGCCAACGTCCTGACTTTC. The chain has TRBV24-1 and TRBJ2-6; D gene uncertain. Trimming took off 9 bases at V and 1 base at J, with 6 bases between the two ends. Germline V lookup: CDR1 KGHDR, CDR2 SFDVKD. The CDR3 totals 13 residues.

This clonotype was detected only a few times. The genes are TRBV20-1 and TRBJ1-1; D ambiguous. The germline V gene encodes CDR1 DFQATT and CDR2 SNEGSKA (reference sequence). The CDR3 has 13 residues. V lost 0 bases, J lost 4 bases, and 9 bases lay in between. The CDR3 DNA follows: TGCAGTGCTAGAGATCCCACCTCCACTGAAGCTTTCTTT. It yields the protein CSARDPTSTEAFF.

This sequence joins TRBV7-2 and TRBJ2-7; D remains unclear. Trimming cost V 5 bases and J 0 bases, with 8 bases left between them. Looked up from germline, CDR1 is SGHTA and CDR2 is FQGNSA. The CDR3 runs 13 residues. The CDR3 protein is CASSVGPSYEQYV. As DNA, the CDR3 is TGTGCCAGCAGCGTAGGACCCTCCTACGAGCAGTACGTC.

The V call is TRBV6-2 or TRBV6-3, the J call TRBJ1-5, with D possibly matching TRBD1 (5 bases). V was shortened by 8 bases and J by 0 bases, with 17 bases between the two germline ends. CDR1 MNHEY and CDR2 SVGEGT come from the germline V gene. The CDR3 contains 16 residues. Written as DNA, the CDR3 is TGTGCCAGCGATAGGCGACAGAGATATAGCAATCAGCCCCAGCATTTT. It encodes CASDRRQRYSNQPQHF.

V and J are TRBV6-2 or TRBV6-3 and TRBJ1-5; D is ambiguous. V was cut by 5 bases and J by 2 bases, with 13 bases left in between. Germline-derived CDR1 and CDR2 are MNHEY and SVGEGT. This CDR3 is 15 amino acids long. The CDR3 region is CASSSGSRGNQPQHF. In DNA form, the CDR3 reads TGTGCCAGCAGTAGCGGGAGCCGTGGCAATCAGCCCCAGCATTTT.

In this sample, this clonotype turned up a few times. V is TRBV4-1 and J is TRBJ2-1, with D possibly called TRBD1 or TRBD2 (6 bases each). CDR1 and CDR2 from the germline V gene are MGHRA and YSYEKL. V was shortened by 1 base and J by 8 bases, with 12 bases between the two germline ends. This CDR3 region has 14 residues. The CDR3, as DNA: TGCGCCAGCAGCCAAGTTAACGGGGGCTATGAGCAGTTCTTC. Translation: CASSQVNGGYEQFF.

The rearrangement links TRBV3-1 to TRBJ2-1; tentative D call: TRBD1 (5 bases). With 4 bases removed from V and 4 bases from J, the gap between germline ends came to 11 bases. The CDR3 has 14 amino acids. The V gene's germline CDR1 is LGHDT and CDR2 YNNKEL (reference sequence). The CDR3 DNA is TGTGCCAGCAGCCCGGATGGACATTACAATGAGCAGTTCTTC. Translating gives CASSPDGHYNEQFF.

J is TRBJ2-5 and V is TRBV15; 9 nucleotides agree with TRBD1. The germline V gene has CDR1 LNHNV and CDR2 YYDKDF (reference sequence). The V segment lost 8 bases and the J segment 0 bases; nucleotides outside the gene matches: 10. The CDR3 is 16 residues long. The CDR3 DNA reads TGTGCCACCCAAACTGACGACAGGGGGTACCAAGAGACCCAGTACTTC. It is translated as CATQTDDRGYQETQYF.

This clonotype was detected only a few times. The J gene is TRBJ1-1, the V gene TRBV20-1; no clear D. Germline CDR1 reads DFQATT; CDR2 reads SNEGSKA (reference sequence). The V end was cut by 6 bases, the J end by 0 bases, with 17 bases between. The CDR3 extends over 15 amino acids. In DNA form, the CDR3 reads TGCAGTGCGAGACGTCCGGGGAGCATGAACACTGAAGCTTTCTTT. It translates to CSARRPGSMNTEAFF.